These 22 T cell receptor beta chains share one sample of origin, sequenced in a study of cytomegalovirus exposure and HLA in healthy donors. The study ran its PCR with 60 Vbeta and 13 Jbeta primers. Clones were read by immunoSEQ multiplex PCR, and TCRdb kept only the in-frame ones, dropping some. The data hold around 150,000 clones, with roughly 76% observed a single time. The sequenced sample consisted of PBMCs. The receptors derive from a man between 60 and 75 years old in good health and CMV-seronegative.

DNA for the CDR3: TGTGCCGGGGGGTTGAACACCGGGGAGCTGTTTTTT. Encoded protein: CAGGLNTGELFF. This chain connects TRBV2 to TRBJ2-2, with D maybe TRBD2 (6 bases). Trimming pared 11 bases from V and 1 base from J, leaving 8 bases between. CDR3 length equals 12 residues. CDR1 is SNHLY, CDR2 FYNNEI, per germline.

The rearrangement joins TRBV19 to TRBJ1-3, with D possibly being TRBD1 (6 bases). The V gene's germline CDR1 is LNHDA and CDR2 SQIVND (reference sequence). This CDR3 spans 15 amino acids. The V end lost 5 bases, the J end lost 0 bases, and 11 bases lay between the germline ends. CDR3 DNA sequence: TGTGCCAGTAGTGTACAGGGCTTCTCTGGAAACACCATATATTTT. Its translation is CASSVQGFSGNTIYF.

The chain recombines TRBV5-4 with TRBJ2-1, with D possibly matching TRBD1 (5 bases). V lost 1 base, J lost 3 bases, and 11 bases lay in between. The germline V gene has CDR1 SGHNT and CDR2 YYREEE (reference sequence). This CDR3 has 15 residues. The CDR3 sequence: CASSLKQAFYNEQFF. The CDR3, as DNA: TGTGCCAGCAGCTTGAAACAGGCGTTCTACAATGAGCAGTTCTTC.

This rearrangement joins TRBV6-5 to TRBJ1-2, with TRBD1 matching 10 bases. J was trimmed by 2 bases and V by 8 bases; bases with no gene match: 8. CDR1 is MNHEY and CDR2 is SVGAGI in the germline V gene. This CDR3 is 15 amino acids long. The CDR3 bases are TGTGCCAGCGGGCCCGACAGGGGGCGCAACTATGGCTACACCTTC. Translating gives CASGPDRGRNYGYTF.

This clone appeared a single time. J is TRBJ2-4 and V is TRBV7-8, with 7 nucleotides matching TRBD2. The germline gives CDR1 SGHVS, CDR2 FQNEAQ. After removal of 1 base from V and 6 bases from J, the junction contained 9 bases not matched to a gene. The CDR3 loop spans 16 amino acids. The CDR3 DNA reads as TGTGCCAGCAGCTTAGGGTCCGGGGGGTCGGTAAACATTCAGTACTTC. Translation: CASSLGSGGSVNIQYF.

A note on this clone: Other DNA sequences in the same sample also yield this CDR3. This rearrangement joins TRBV2 to TRBJ2-5, with TRBD1 matching over 8 bases. Germline CDR1 SNHLY, CDR2 FYNNEI. This CDR3 has 12 amino acids. The V gene end was trimmed by 6 bases and the J gene end by 5 bases; junction bases not matched to a gene: 2. The CDR3 is CASRDRGETQYF. DNA of the CDR3: TGTGCCAGCAGAGACAGGGGTGAGACCCAGTACTTC.

V usage is TRBV7-2 and J usage is TRBJ1-3, with unresolved D. CDR3 length: 17 amino acids. Trimming stripped 1 base from V and 4 bases from J, with 17 bases between. Germline V gene lookup returns CDR1 SGHTA and CDR2 FQGNSA. CDR3 DNA: TGTGCCAGCAGCTTAGTGCGCCCGCGGGTCTCGGGAAACACCATATATTTT. Amino acid sequence: CASSLVRPRVSGNTIYF.

The V and J genes are TRBV18 and TRBJ1-1; 10 bases are a match to TRBD1. Trimming cost V 2 bases and J 5 bases; bases outside gene matches: 8. Germline V gene data show CDR1 as KGHSH and CDR2 as LQKENI. The CDR3 totals 16 residues. The DNA of the CDR3 is TGTGCCAGCTCACCATACACCGGGACAGGGGAGACTGAAGCTTTCTTT. It yields the protein CASSPYTGTGETEAFF.

Concerning this clone: The sample contains more than one DNA sequence encoding this CDR3. The rearrangement links TRBV6-5 to TRBJ2-3, with D tentatively TRBD2 (5 bases). The CDR3 extends over 13 amino acids. Trimming pared 1 base from V and 6 bases from J, leaving 8 bases between. Germline CDR1 is MNHEY and CDR2 is SVGAGI. CDR3 loop: CASSYFSGDTQYF. CDR3 sequence (DNA): TGTGCCAGCAGTTACTTCTCGGGGGATACGCAGTATTTT.

This clone was counted only a few times. The rearrangement joins TRBV7-9 to TRBJ1-1; 8 bases align to TRBD1. The CDR3 has 15 residues. Germline CDR1 and CDR2: SEHNR and FQNEAQ (reference sequence). V trimming: 5 bases; J trimming: 1 base; junction bases outside the gene matches: 6. CDR3 sequence reads: CASSPTGGENTEAFF. The CDR3 bases are TGTGCCAGCAGCCCAACAGGGGGAGAGAACACTGAAGCTTTCTTT. The variable domain in full, completed from reference TRBV7-9 and TRBJ1-1, reads DTGVSQNPRHKITKRGQNVTFRCDPISEHNRLYWYRQTLGQGPEFLTYFQNEAQLEKSRLLSDRFSAERPKGSFSTLEIQRTEQGDSAMYLCASSPTGGENTEAFFGQGTRLTVV.

The chain recombines TRBV5-6 with TRBJ1-1; TRBD1 aligns across 7 bases. Germline loops: CDR1 SGHDT, CDR2 YYEEEE. The trim removed 3 bases at V and 3 bases at J, leaving 8 bases unmatched. CDR3 length equals 15 residues. Here the CDR3 DNA reads TGTGCCAGCAGCTCTGACAGGGTGCGGGACACTGAAGCTTTCTTT. It is translated as CASSSDRVRDTEAFF.

The genes are TRBV19 and TRBJ1-1; tentative D call: TRBD1 (5 bases). The ends were cut back, 7 bases at V and 1 base at J, with 13 bases in the middle. CDR1 is LNHDA and CDR2 is SQIVND in the germline V gene (reference sequence). The CDR3 has 14 residues. The CDR3 here is CASMGGEQNTEAFF. The CDR3 DNA reads TGTGCCAGTATGGGGGGGGAGCAGAACACTGAAGCTTTCTTT.

This clone has only one observation. The chain has TRBV29-1 and TRBJ2-3, with TRBD2 matching over 9 bases. Germline V gene sequence: CDR1 SQVTM, CDR2 ANQGSEA. V gave up 6 bases and J gave up 3 bases; unmatched junction bases: 13. The CDR3 is made up of 16 amino acids. In DNA, the CDR3 is TGCAGCGTCATACAGAGGGGCGGGAGGGAAACAGATACGCAGTATTTT. Translated, it gives CSVIQRGGRETDTQYF.

The chain has TRBV5-6 and TRBJ2-5; a possible D gene is TRBD2 (7 bases). This CDR3 comprises 14 residues. Germline V CDR1 and CDR2: SGHDT, YYEEEE. The V gene lost 3 bases and the J gene lost 4 bases, with 13 bases spanning the gap. The CDR3 reads CASSSPAGAETQYF. DNA for the CDR3: TGTGCCAGCAGCTCGCCGGCGGGGGCAGAGACCCAGTACTTC. Drawing the rest from reference TRBV5-6 and TRBJ2-5, the complete variable domain is DAGVTQSPTHLIKTRGQQVTLRCSPKSGHDTVSWYQQALGQGPQFIFQYYEEEERQRGNFPDRFSGHQFPNYSSELNVNALLLGDSALYLCASSSPAGAETQYFGPGTRLLVL.

The CDR3 region has the DNA TGTGCCAGCAGTTATAGGGGGCGCGGGAACTATGGCTACACCTTC. Translation: CASSYRGRGNYGYTF. The gene calls are TRBV28 and TRBJ1-2; 7 nucleotides align to TRBD1. The CDR3 consists of 15 residues. V was pared by 4 bases and J by 2 bases, with 7 bases of the junction left unmatched. Germline CDR1 reads MDHEN; CDR2 reads SYDVKM.

The chain combines TRBV9 with TRBJ2-5, with D tentatively TRBD2 (5 bases). CDR1 and CDR2 (germline): SGDLS, YYNGEE. This CDR3 contains 13 residues. V was cut by 3 bases and J by 5 bases, with 11 bases left in between. The CDR3 loop reads CASSGAGYETQYF. In DNA form, the CDR3 reads TGTGCCAGCAGCGGGGCGGGCTATGAGACCCAGTACTTC.

V gene TRBV11-1 combines with J gene TRBJ1-4, with a weak D call TRBD1 (5 bases). The CDR3 has 13 residues. In germline, CDR1 is SGHAT, CDR2 FQDESV (reference sequence). V lost 3 bases and J 11 bases, leaving 13 bases between the germline ends. For the CDR3, the DNA is TGTGCCAGCAGCTTCAGGGCAGGGATGAAACTGTTTTTT. It translates to CASSFRAGMKLFF.

V is TRBV14 and J is TRBJ2-2; D call uncertain. CDR1 and CDR2 from the germline V gene are SGHDN and FVKESK. Between the trimmed V and J ends, which lost 4 bases and 7 bases, there was a span of 10 bases. This CDR3 region has 13 residues. The CDR3 DNA reads as TGTGCCAGCAGCCCCACTATGAGCGGGGAGCTGTTTTTT. Amino acids: CASSPTMSGELFF.

This clone was seen only once. The gene calls are TRBV2 and TRBJ2-3; tentatively, D is TRBD1 (5 bases). This CDR3 is built from 13 residues. Germline lookup yields CDR1 SNHLY and CDR2 FYNNEI. The V end was cut by 9 bases, the J end by 6 bases, with 16 bases between. CDR3 sequence reads: CASSRAGMDTQYF. The CDR3 DNA reads TGTGCCAGTAGCAGGGCAGGGATGGATACGCAGTATTTT. The full variable domain, its missing parts supplied by reference TRBV2 and TRBJ2-3, is EPEVTQTPSHQVTQMGQEVILRCVPISNHLYFYWYRQILGQKVEFLVSFYNNEISEKSEIFDDQFSVERPDGSNFTLKIRSTKLEDSAMYFCASSRAGMDTQYFGPGTRLTVL.

The chain is built from TRBV5-4 and TRBJ1-1; 8 bases are shared with TRBD1. Germline V gene lookup returns CDR1 SGHNT and CDR2 YYREEE (reference sequence). V was clipped by 2 bases and J by 1 base; unmatched bases: 4. The CDR3 extends over 15 amino acids. The CDR3 loop reads CASSFWGQENTEAFF. The CDR3 nucleotides read TGTGCCAGCAGCTTCTGGGGACAGGAGAACACTGAAGCTTTCTTT.

The chain links TRBV28 to TRBJ2-3, with D maybe TRBD2 (5 bases). This CDR3 has 15 amino acids. Trimming took off 5 bases at V and 1 base at J, with 13 bases between the two ends. Germline CDR1 is MDHEN and CDR2 is SYDVKM. The CDR3, as DNA: TGTGCCAGCAGTCAGTGGCGGGCGGGCACAGATACGCAGTATTTT. Translated, it gives CASSQWRAGTDTQYF.

This sequence joins TRBV27 and TRBJ2-5; D perhaps matches TRBD1 (5 bases). The CDR3 is 15 amino acids. V lost 0 bases and J lost 5, with 13 bases in between. Germline V gene lookup returns CDR1 MNHEY and CDR2 SMNVEV (reference sequence). CDR3 sequence reads: CASSLSFGRVETQYF. The CDR3 coding sequence is TGTGCCAGCAGTTTATCCTTTGGCAGGGTGGAGACCCAGTACTTC.